Sequencing of this TCR beta chain was carried out in a study of Ad26.COV2.S vaccination and SARS-CoV-2 variants. Study in general: Donor was in the COV1001 Ad26.COV2.S trial arm.

Study-level points and caveats: The TCR breadth and depth analyses may have produced an underestimate of total T cell responses.

The treatment here: approximately 18 received Ad26.COV2.S at low or high dose, single or two shots; several received placebo; per-sample allocation not given. The investigators took samples on day 63 after the first vaccine or placebo injection. CDR3 length equals 13 residues. Here immunoSEQ multiplex PCR was the method, and the copy in TCRdb shows in-frame clones only, minus some. The sample carries just over 350,000 clones, 80% to 90% recorded once. On this clone itself: What it binds is unknown.

The material sequenced was peripheral blood, taken in a trial of Ad26.COV2.S vaccine versus placebo. This clonotype originated in a person between 18 and 59 years old who received the Ad26.COV2.S COVID-19 vaccine or a placebo. The chain couples TRBV21-1 to TRBJ1-5. TRBV21-1 is flagged as a pseudogene. CDR3 sequence reads: CASSKGATQPQHF. The CDR3 DNA follows: TGTGCCAGCAGCAAAGGCGCCACCCAGCCCCAGCATTTT.